One TCR beta chain is described in this entry. The antigen is not known. These data belong to a study of identical twins. TCRdb re-analysed the 5' RACE reads in MiXCR, keeping a single row per CDR3 protein. The top ten clones hold roughly 5% of a sample with 260,000 or so distinct CDR3 sequences, 7.5% of them seen once. Study-level findings and limits: Insertion counts were lower in abundant cord blood beta clonotypes, a trend that memory repertoires did not show. With monozygotic twins, out-of-frame TCR alpha sharing exceeded what models estimated. It was cross-sectional statistical analysis, not following the same donors, that the conclusions relied on.

This sample was also put to use in a study of yellow fever vaccine responses in identical twins.

This TCR derives from a woman between 18 and 30 years old in good health. The sequencing sample was made of CD8+ T cells sorted from blood.

The DNA for the CDR3 is TGCGCCAGCAGCCAAGATGAGGGGGCTGGAGAAAAACTGTTTTTT. This sequence encodes CASSQDEGAGEKLFF. This rearrangement joins TRBV4-1 to TRBJ1-4; 7 bases agree with TRBD1. The germline V gene has CDR1 MGHRA and CDR2 YSYEKL. J lost 8 bases, V lost 0 bases, and 6 bases had no gene match. The CDR3 has 15 amino acids.